The 32 T cell receptor beta chains reported below all come from one sample, sequenced in a study of blood T cell repertoires in COVID-19 (dated by TCRdb to about 2020). Library generation was performed with the immunoSEQ multiplex PCR assay. Entries here come from immuneACCESS through TCRdb and include only in-frame sequences with V and J called. Some clones fail to appear in such tables; in the studies checked, an unresolved V gene covers under half of the shortfall, and the cause of the remainder is unknown. This sample comprises 250,000 to 300,000 clones, over 65% of them detected only once. The ten largest clones add up to about 4.6% of the sample. The sample taken for sequencing was peripheral blood. All receptors come from a man aged 60 to 69 who had recovered from COVID-19.

V usage is TRBV28 and J usage is TRBJ1-5; TRBD1 is a possible D gene (5 bases). This CDR3 has 15 amino acids. The germline V and J ends were trimmed by 5 bases and 0 bases, with 11 bases remaining between them. Germline-derived CDR1 and CDR2 are MDHEN and SYDVKM. The CDR3, as DNA: TGTGCCAGCAGTGACGACAGTTATAGCAATCAGCCCCAGCATTTT. It translates to CASSDDSYSNQPQHF.

The rearrangement links TRBV3-1 (or the pseudogene TRBV3-2) to TRBJ2-1, with 7 positions matching TRBD2. Unmatched junction bases numbered 12, after V lost 4 bases and J lost 6 bases. Germline values: CDR1 LGHDT, CDR2 YNNKEL (reference sequence). This CDR3 comprises 16 residues. CDR3 sequence (DNA): TGTGCCAGCAGCCCCCTACTGGCGGGGGTGTTCAATGAGCAGTTCTTC. Its translation is CASSPLLAGVFNEQFF.

The chain links TRBV19 to TRBJ2-2; 8 nucleotides align to TRBD1. Unmatched junction bases numbered 13, after V lost 5 bases and J lost 5 bases. CDR1 LNHDA and CDR2 SQIVND come from the germline V gene (reference sequence). The CDR3 sequence is 17 residues long. CDR3 sequence reads: CASSPRQGNVGTGELFF. CDR3 nucleotides: TGTGCCAGTAGTCCCCGACAGGGGAATGTGGGGACCGGGGAGCTGTTTTTT.

This rearrangement joins TRBV13 to TRBJ1-2, with 8 bases matching TRBD1. This CDR3 comprises 13 residues. Germline V gene lookup returns CDR1 PRHDT and CDR2 FYEKMQ (reference sequence). V was pared by 8 bases and J by 5 bases, with 7 bases of the junction left unmatched. This CDR3 reads CASVRTGTYGYTF. DNA of the CDR3: TGTGCCAGCGTTAGGACAGGGACGTATGGCTACACCTTC.

The J gene is TRBJ2-7, the V gene TRBV5-8; 10 bases fit TRBD1. V lost 4 bases, J lost 4 bases, and 8 bases stayed unmatched. The CDR3 runs 15 residues. Germline assignment: CDR1 SGHTS and CDR2 YDEGEE. CDR3 coding DNA: TGTGCCAGCAGCCGTACCGGGACAGGGGTATACGAGCAGTACTTC. It is translated as CASSRTGTGVYEQYF.

The V and J genes are TRBV3-1 (or the pseudogene TRBV3-2) and TRBJ1-2; D ambiguous. Germline V CDR1 and CDR2: LGHDT, YNNKEL (reference sequence). Trimming left V 4 bases short and J 8 bases short, with 14 bases between. The CDR3 runs to 13 residues. The CDR3 loop reads CASSRAGRRGYTF. CDR3 bases: TGTGCCAGCAGCCGGGCAGGCCGAAGGGGCTACACCTTC.

Only a few counts were recorded for this clone. This rearrangement joins TRBV5-1 to TRBJ1-6, with no clear D. The V end lost 0 bases, the J end lost 13 bases, and 11 bases lay between the germline ends. The CDR3 contains 13 residues. The V gene's germline CDR1 is SGHRS and CDR2 YFSETQ. The chain's CDR3 is CASSLVSGFPLHF. Here the CDR3 DNA reads TGCGCCAGCAGCTTGGTTTCGGGTTTTCCCCTCCACTTT.

This chain joins TRBV29-1 and TRBJ2-4; 10 nucleotides line up with TRBD1. Germline-derived CDR1 and CDR2 are SQVTM and ANQGSEA. V lost 6 bases, J lost 6 bases, and 2 bases stayed unmatched. This CDR3 is built from 12 residues. CDR3 residues: CSVGQGGNIQYF. DNA for the CDR3: TGCAGCGTAGGACAGGGGGGAAACATTCAGTACTTC.

The V call is TRBV9, the J call TRBJ2-7; 7 nucleotides align to TRBD2. The junction had 9 bases not matched to a gene; V was cut back by 0 bases and J by 6 bases. Germline-derived CDR1 and CDR2 are SGDLS and YYNGEE. The CDR3 covers 15 residues. The CDR3 nucleotides are TGTGCCAGCAGCGTAGAAGGCGCGGGAGTCCTCGAGCAGTACTTC. Its protein is CASSVEGAGVLEQYF. Based on the CDR3 plus reference TRBV9 and TRBJ2-7, the full variable domain is DSGVTQTPKHLITATGQRVTLRCSPRSGDLSVYWYQQSLDQGLQFLIQYYNGEERAKGNILERFSAQQFPDLHSELNLSSLELGDSALYFCASSVEGAGVLEQYFGPGTRLTVT.

The rearrangement joins TRBV28 to TRBJ2-7, with D possibly being TRBD1 (6 bases). The germline V gene has CDR1 MDHEN and CDR2 SYDVKM. The ends were cut back, 6 bases at V and 3 bases at J, with 15 bases in the middle. This CDR3 has 14 amino acids. In nucleotides, the CDR3 is TGTGCCAGCAGCTCCGGGACAAGAGTCTACGAGCAGTACTTC. This codes for CASSSGTRVYEQYF.

This clone was observed once. The chain joins TRBV27 to TRBJ1-1; 7 nucleotides align to TRBD1. The germline gives CDR1 MNHEY, CDR2 SMNVEV (reference sequence). This CDR3 comprises 14 residues. J lost 4 bases, V lost 5 bases, and 7 bases had no gene match. The CDR3 is CASSIGQASTEAFF. DNA for the CDR3: TGTGCCAGCAGTATAGGACAGGCGAGCACTGAAGCTTTCTTT.

CDR3 residues: CASRAGFSGNTIYF. The DNA for the CDR3 is TGTGCCAGCAGGGCAGGGTTCTCTGGAAACACCATATATTTT. The J gene is TRBJ1-3, the V gene TRBV6-5; tentatively, D is TRBD1 (5 bases). Germline lookup yields CDR1 MNHEY and CDR2 SVGAGI. The CDR3 spans 14 residues. V lost 6 bases and J 0 bases, leaving 9 bases between the germline ends.

V gene TRBV9 combines with J gene TRBJ2-1, with a possible D match to TRBD1 (6 bases). The CDR3 is made up of 13 amino acids. The germline gives CDR1 SGDLS, CDR2 YYNGEE. The germline V and J ends were trimmed by 4 bases and 8 bases, with 13 bases remaining between them. CDR3 sequence: CASSINRDHEQFF. CDR3 DNA sequence: TGTGCCAGCAGCATCAACAGGGACCATGAGCAGTTCTTC. The whole variable domain, filled in from reference TRBV9 and TRBJ2-1, reads DSGVTQTPKHLITATGQRVTLRCSPRSGDLSVYWYQQSLDQGLQFLIQYYNGEERAKGNILERFSAQQFPDLHSELNLSSLELGDSALYFCASSINRDHEQFFGPGTRLTVL.

The chain joins TRBV7-9 to TRBJ2-1, with 7 bases fitting TRBD2. The junction had 8 bases not matched to a gene; V was cut back by 5 bases and J by 4 bases. Germline V gene data show CDR1 as SEHNR and CDR2 as FQNEAQ (reference sequence). This CDR3 is 15 amino acids long. The CDR3 sequence: CASSNSGPLYNEQFF. DNA for the CDR3: TGTGCCAGCAGCAATAGCGGGCCCTTGTACAATGAGCAGTTCTTC. The full variable domain, with the rest looked up from reference TRBV7-9 and TRBJ2-1, is DTGVSQNPRHKITKRGQNVTFRCDPISEHNRLYWYRQTLGQGPEFLTYFQNEAQLEKSRLLSDRFSAERPKGSFSTLEIQRTEQGDSAMYLCASSNSGPLYNEQFFGPGTRLTVL.

This rearrangement joins TRBV7-8 to TRBJ2-2; 10 bases are a match to TRBD2. The length of the CDR3 is 18 residues. CDR1 is SGHVS, CDR2 FQNEAQ, per germline. V gave up 5 bases and J gave up 5 bases; unmatched junction bases: 14. This chain's CDR3 is CASSPSGGPSGRTGELFF. Here the CDR3 DNA reads TGTGCCAGCAGCCCTAGTGGGGGACCTAGCGGGAGAACCGGGGAGCTGTTTTTT.

This clone has a handful of counts. The genes are TRBV6-1 and TRBJ1-1; 8 bases map to TRBD1. Germline trimming cut 2 bases from V and 3 bases from J; bases unmatched to any gene: 8. From germline, CDR1 is MNHNS and CDR2 SASEGT. The CDR3 contains 16 residues. For the CDR3, the DNA is TGTGCCAGCAGTGAACCCCGTGGACAGGGAGACACTGAAGCTTTCTTT. It codes for CASSEPRGQGDTEAFF.

The CDR3 is CASSPDRGPGYTF. The CDR3 DNA reads as TGCGCCAGCAGCCCCGACAGGGGCCCTGGCTACACCTTC. The chain couples TRBV5-1 to TRBJ1-2; 8 nucleotides align to TRBD1. CDR3 size: 13 residues. V shed 4 bases, J shed 7 bases, and the junction held 6 bases outside the gene matches. CDR1 is SGHRS, CDR2 YFSETQ, per germline.

V and J are TRBV7-9 and TRBJ2-7; perhaps TRBD1 as D (6 bases). V dropped 5 bases and J dropped 3 bases, with 17 bases sitting between them. The CDR3 has 15 amino acids. Germline V lookup: CDR1 SEHNR, CDR2 FQNEAQ (reference sequence). The CDR3 is CASSPSGVPFYEQYF. Written as DNA, the CDR3 is TGTGCCAGCAGCCCTTCAGGGGTACCCTTCTACGAGCAGTACTTC.

The rearrangement links TRBV27 to TRBJ1-4, with TRBD1 matching over 8 bases. CDR3 size: 13 residues. V dropped 5 bases and J dropped 10; count of bases not matched to a gene: 6. CDR1 and CDR2 (germline): MNHEY, SMNVEV (reference sequence). CDR3 nucleotide sequence: TGTGCCAGCAGTCTCGGGACAGGCGGAAAACTGTTTTTT. This encodes CASSLGTGGKLFF.

The rearrangement links TRBV30 to TRBJ2-4; D is possibly TRBD2 (7 bases). The CDR3 contains 17 residues. Trimming left V 0 bases short and J 1 base short, with 16 bases between. Germline-derived CDR1 and CDR2 are GTSNPN and SVGIG (reference sequence). The CDR3, as DNA: TGTGCCTGGAGTGTAGAGGGGGGGTGGAAGGCCAAAAACATTCAGTACTTC. Protein sequence: CAWSVEGGWKAKNIQYF.

The V gene is TRBV11-2, the J gene TRBJ2-1, with D possibly being TRBD2 (5 bases). This CDR3 contains 18 residues. V was shortened by 2 bases and J by 4 bases, with 21 bases between the two germline ends. Germline V lookup: CDR1 SGHAT, CDR2 FQNNGV. The CDR3 sequence: CASSLTGSTGLGYNEQFF. The CDR3 DNA sequence: TGTGCCAGCAGCTTAACGGGGTCTACGGGTCTCGGATACAATGAGCAGTTCTTC.

The rearrangement uses TRBV6-5 and TRBJ2-7; 8 positions agree with TRBD2. V gave up 4 bases and J gave up 3 bases; unmatched junction bases: 8. Germline V gene lookup returns CDR1 MNHEY and CDR2 SVGAGI. This CDR3 spans 15 amino acids. CDR3 nucleotide sequence: TGTGCCAGCAGTTCCTGGGGGACTAGGAACTACGAGCAGTACTTC. Translation gives CASSSWGTRNYEQYF.

This rearrangement joins TRBV6-1 to TRBJ1-5, with TRBD1 matching over 8 bases. The CDR3 covers 18 residues. The junction had 14 bases not matched to a gene; V was cut back by 4 bases and J by 3 bases. Germline V lookup: CDR1 MNHNS, CDR2 SASEGT. The CDR3 here is CASSAQGAGVIVNQPQHF. CDR3 in DNA: TGTGCCAGCAGTGCCCAGGGGGCTGGGGTCATTGTCAATCAGCCCCAGCATTTT.

The chain joins TRBV28 to TRBJ2-5, with TRBD2 identical over 8 bases. After removal of 5 bases from V and 2 bases from J, the junction contained 13 bases not matched to a gene. Germline CDR1 and CDR2: MDHEN and SYDVKM. This CDR3 has 17 residues. The DNA for the CDR3 is TGTGCCAGCAGTCCCCGGGGAGCGGGGGTGATACAAGAGACCCAGTACTTC. Translation: CASSPRGAGVIQETQYF.

The chain carries TRBV27 and TRBJ2-5; D remains ambiguous. This CDR3 contains 14 residues. Germline V CDR1 and CDR2: MNHEY, SMNVEV (reference sequence). Between the trimmed V and J ends, which lost 0 bases and 1 base, there was a span of 6 bases. CDR3 DNA sequence: TGTGCCAGCAGTTTATCCGGTAGCCAAGAGACCCAGTACTTC. This codes for CASSLSGSQETQYF.

V usage is TRBV11-3 and J usage is TRBJ2-3, with 7 bases that match TRBD1. V lost 1 base to trimming and J lost 5 bases; unmatched junction nucleotides: 9. Per germline, CDR1 SGHNT and CDR2 YENEEA. The CDR3 runs to 16 residues. CDR3 loop: CASSLGQGRSRDTQYF. CDR3 in DNA: TGTGCCAGCAGCTTAGGACAGGGACGTTCGCGAGATACGCAGTATTTT.

The V and J genes are TRBV2 and TRBJ2-1; no firm D call. Germline-derived CDR1 and CDR2 are SNHLY and FYNNEI. V shed 7 bases and J shed 4 bases, with 8 bases lying between them. The CDR3 spans 12 residues. The CDR3 DNA reads TGTGCCAGCAACGCGGAGTACAATGAGCAGTTCTTC. It codes for CASNAEYNEQFF.

On this clone itself: Because it lacks the conserved phenylalanine or tryptophan at the end, this CDR3 is likely a read error. The limits of the CDR3 on the DNA are not certain, so only TCRdb's listed CDR3 is given. The chain's CDR3 is CASNAAPI. The chain employs TRBV2 and TRBJ2-7; TRBD1, the table's D call, lacks a check against the DNA. Germline V gene sequence: CDR1 SNHLY, CDR2 FYNNEI. A total of 8 residues make up the CDR3, ends included.

The genes are TRBV15 and TRBJ2-7, with no clear D. V was shortened by 1 base and J by 5 bases, with 15 bases between the two germline ends. CDR1 LNHNV and CDR2 YYDKDF come from the germline V gene (reference sequence). The CDR3 covers 15 residues. CDR3 in amino acids: CATSRVGAVKDEQYF. The CDR3 nucleotides are TGTGCCACCAGCAGAGTAGGAGCCGTTAAAGACGAGCAGTACTTC.

This rearrangement joins TRBV28 to TRBJ2-7; 8 bases match TRBD2. Germline CDR1 is MDHEN and CDR2 is SYDVKM. V lost 6 bases to trimming and J lost 7 bases; unmatched junction nucleotides: 11. The CDR3 is made up of 14 amino acids. This chain's CDR3 is CASSLRRAGAEQYF. The CDR3 DNA follows: TGTGCCAGCAGCCTAAGAAGAGCGGGGGCTGAGCAGTACTTC.

The genes are TRBV5-1 and TRBJ2-5, with 8 nucleotides matching TRBD1. This CDR3 has 16 amino acids. Germline V gives CDR1 SGHRS, CDR2 YFSETQ. Unmatched junction bases numbered 14, after V lost 6 bases and J lost 4 bases. The CDR3 DNA is TGCGCCAGCACCTTATCTGGGACAGGCCGTGTAGAGACCCAGTACTTC. Encoded protein: CASTLSGTGRVETQYF.

The rearrangement links TRBV2 to TRBJ1-1; 9 bases match TRBD1. CDR3 length: 18 amino acids. Germline V lookup: CDR1 SNHLY, CDR2 FYNNEI. J lost 2 bases, V lost 8 bases, and 18 bases had no gene match. The CDR3 region has the DNA TGTGCCAGCCGAGCCCGACTTACGACAGGGGGTTACAACACTGAAGCTTTCTTT. It specifies CASRARLTTGGYNTEAFF. Full variable domain (missing parts from reference TRBV2 and TRBJ1-1): EPEVTQTPSHQVTQMGQEVILRCVPISNHLYFYWYRQILGQKVEFLVSFYNNEISEKSEIFDDQFSVERPDGSNFTLKIRSTKLEDSAMYFCASRARLTTGGYNTEAFFGQGTRLTVV.